The clone carrying this T cell receptor (beta chain) was seen at least ten times. No antigen is known for it. V lost 7 bases and J lost 6, with 12 bases in between. The CDR3 sequence is 13 residues long. As handled by the study authors: Sampled TCR counts reached a median of roughly 100,000 per sample, with values ranging from roughly 23,224 to 690,600. TCRdb independently ran MiXCR on the RACE reads; one entry per CDR3 protein. The V and J calls and clone size come from TCRdb's table, not from the authors' own analysis. Of roughly 380,000 distinct CDR3 sequences in the sample, roughly 5.3% were seen once. The sample is drawn from a study of human T cells and chemical hapten exposure. Study details: Women made up most patients, who had alopecia areata, totalis or universalis. Study-wide points: Expanded TCRs grouped into significantly more large CDR3 similarity clusters than controls produced.

Time point: pre-sensitization, week 0. Treatment given: therapeutic diphenylcyclopropenone sensitization with weekly scalp DPC. It was unfractionated whole blood from which total RNA was extracted. The TCR sequence derives from a woman aged 50 to 65 with alopecia areata. Some clones in this sample may be carry-over from other donors' samples. The gene calls are TRBV23-1 and TRBJ2-2; unclear D gene. TRBV23-1 is an ORF, and what it does is uncertain. Sequenced here: whole blood, sampled in connection with sensitization to the hapten diphenylcyclopropenone (DPC). The CDR3 region has the DNA TGCGCCAGCACCCCGGGTGAGCCCGGGGAGCTGTTTTTT. Protein: CASTPGEPGELFF.